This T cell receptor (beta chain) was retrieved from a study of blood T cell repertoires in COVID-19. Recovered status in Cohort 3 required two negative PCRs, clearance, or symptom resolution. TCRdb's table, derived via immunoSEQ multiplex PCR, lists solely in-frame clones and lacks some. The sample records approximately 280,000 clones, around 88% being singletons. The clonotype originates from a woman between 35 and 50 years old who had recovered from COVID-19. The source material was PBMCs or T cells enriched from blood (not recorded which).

The CDR3 loop reads CASSPGGMQETQYF. CDR3 DNA sequence: TGTGCCAGCTCACCAGGAGGGATGCAAGAGACCCAGTACTTC. The rearrangement links TRBV18 to TRBJ2-5, with D possibly matching TRBD2 (6 bases). Germline lookup yields CDR1 KGHSH and CDR2 LQKENI. The CDR3 extends over 14 amino acids. V was shortened by 2 bases and J by 2 bases, with 9 bases between the two germline ends.